The next 12 T cell receptor beta chains were all read from a single sample in a study of blood T cell repertoires in COVID-19. Libraries were prepared by immunoSEQ multiplex PCR; TCRdb keeps only in-frame clonotypes and omits some of them. The sample holds 200,000 or so clones, about 80% seen once. Sequenced sample: peripheral blood. Receptors originate from a woman between 25 and 40 years old who had recovered from COVID-19.

V gene TRBV18 combines with J gene TRBJ2-3; TRBD1 matches 7 bases. The CDR3 is 15 amino acids. Germline loops: CDR1 KGHSH, CDR2 LQKENI. V shed 1 base and J 6 bases; nucleotides not matched to a gene: 7. This CDR3 is CASSPQGASGDTQYF. CDR3 sequence (DNA): TGTGCCAGCTCACCACAGGGGGCTTCGGGGGATACGCAGTATTTT.

This chain uses TRBV23-1 with TRBJ2-7, with D maybe TRBD2 (6 bases). TRBV23-1 is an ORF for which the function is uncertain. Trimming removed 6 bases at V and 7 bases at J, with 13 bases between. CDR3 length: 12 residues. The DNA of the CDR3 is TGCGCCAGCAGCCGACTAGTCTTTGAGCAGTACTTC. Protein product: CASSRLVFEQYF.

This chain connects TRBV5-4 to TRBJ1-5; no firm D call. CDR1 is SGHNT, CDR2 YYREEE, per germline (reference sequence). The V gene lost 3 bases and the J gene lost 1 base, with 8 bases spanning the gap. The CDR3 has 14 residues. CDR3 protein: CASSWEGSNQPQHF. The CDR3 nucleotides read TGTGCCAGCAGCTGGGAGGGCAGCAATCAGCCCCAGCATTTT.

The rearrangement joins TRBV5-6 to TRBJ1-5; 11 bases fit TRBD1. V was clipped by 0 bases and J by 6 bases; unmatched bases: 5. The CDR3 is 16 amino acids. From germline, CDR1 is SGHDT and CDR2 YYEEEE. The CDR3 region is CASSLGWGQGGQPQHF. Written as DNA, the CDR3 is TGTGCCAGCAGCTTGGGTTGGGGACAGGGGGGTCAGCCCCAGCATTTT. Full variable domain (remainder filled in from reference TRBV5-6 and TRBJ1-5): DAGVTQSPTHLIKTRGQQVTLRCSPKSGHDTVSWYQQALGQGPQFIFQYYEEEERQRGNFPDRFSGHQFPNYSSELNVNALLLGDSALYLCASSLGWGQGGQPQHFGDGTRLSIL.

The V and J genes are TRBV28 and TRBJ2-2, with a possible D match to TRBD1 (6 bases). This CDR3 is built from 14 residues. The germline gives CDR1 MDHEN, CDR2 SYDVKM. The V end lost 4 bases, the J end lost 3 bases, and 9 bases lay between the germline ends. The CDR3 spells CASSWDTYTGELFF. The CDR3 DNA sequence: TGTGCCAGCAGTTGGGACACTTACACCGGGGAGCTGTTTTTT.

The chain combines TRBV4-1 with TRBJ2-4; 9 nucleotides align to TRBD2. Germline loops: CDR1 MGHRA, CDR2 YSYEKL. CDR3 size: 16 residues. V dropped 4 bases and J dropped 6; count of bases not matched to a gene: 10. DNA for the CDR3: TGCGCCAGCAGCCGAAGCCAGCGGGAGGCATCAAACATTCAGTACTTC. Amino acid sequence: CASSRSQREASNIQYF.

The genes are TRBV12-5 and TRBJ1-1; no clear D. The CDR3 runs to 12 residues. Germline CDR1 reads LGHNT; CDR2 reads FRNRAP. Trimming cost V 8 bases and J 1 base, with 8 bases left between them. CDR3 loop: CASRVGNTEAFF. The CDR3 DNA reads as TGTGCTAGTCGCGTTGGGAACACTGAAGCTTTCTTT.

The CDR3 spells CASSYSSGGGYEQYF. The CDR3 DNA sequence: TGTGCCAGCAGTTACTCTAGCGGAGGAGGCTACGAGCAGTACTTC. The chain recombines TRBV6-5 with TRBJ2-7, with a tentative D call TRBD2 (6 bases). Germline V gene lookup returns CDR1 MNHEY and CDR2 SVGAGI. Trimming shortened V by 0 bases and J by 3 bases, and 12 bases separated the two germline ends. There are 15 residues in the CDR3.

The chain employs TRBV28 and TRBJ1-6; 9 bases align to TRBD1. The V and J ends lost 2 bases and 7 bases, in that order; junction bases with no gene match: 3. CDR1 MDHEN and CDR2 SYDVKM come from the germline V gene. The CDR3 length is 15 residues. In DNA, the CDR3 is TGTGCCAGCAGTTTAACTGGACAGGGGAATTCACCCCTCCACTTT. This translates into CASSLTGQGNSPLHF.

The rearrangement joins TRBV9 to TRBJ1-2, with 10 bases that match TRBD1. Per germline, CDR1 SGDLS and CDR2 YYNGEE. This CDR3 comprises 15 residues. Trimming cost V 1 base and J 8 bases; bases outside gene matches: 8. As DNA, the CDR3 is TGTGCCAGCAGCGTAACCGACAGGGGGCGGAAAGGCTACACCTTC. It is translated as CASSVTDRGRKGYTF.

The V call is TRBV5-8, the J call TRBJ2-3, with D possibly being TRBD1 (6 bases). In germline, CDR1 is SGHTS, CDR2 YDEGEE. Deletions cut 6 bases from V and 5 bases from J, with 19 bases between. CDR3 length: 15 residues. CDR3 amino acids: CASIPPEAGEDTQYF. CDR3 nucleotides: TGTGCCAGCATCCCACCGGAGGCAGGGGAAGATACGCAGTATTTT.

The chain employs TRBV2 and TRBJ1-5; D call uncertain. Per germline, CDR1 SNHLY and CDR2 FYNNEI. The V end was cut by 5 bases, the J end by 0 bases, with 11 bases between. The CDR3 runs to 15 residues. The CDR3 region has the DNA TGTGCCAGCAGTACTAGAATCTATAGCAATCAGCCCCAGCATTTT. Amino acid sequence: CASSTRIYSNQPQHF.